Each of the 20 T cell receptor beta chains below was sequenced from the same sample in a study of T cells in Graves' hyperthyroidism and ophthalmopathy. The CDR3 regions of TCR beta were amplified from RNA transcripts. First-round RT-PCR targeting the TCR CDR3 was performed with the HTBI primer set. One entry per CDR3 protein, called by TCRdb with MiXCR from the multiplex PCR reads. The top ten clones hold 3.7% of a sample with hundreds of thousands of distinct CDR3 sequences, about 18% of them seen once. Sequenced input: blood. These receptors were collected from a woman under 30 with Graves' hyperthyroidism.

Ten or more counts support this clonotype. This chain links TRBV29-1 with TRBJ2-7; D possibly corresponds to TRBD2 (6 bases). This CDR3 contains 12 residues. CDR1 SQVTM and CDR2 ANQGSEA come from the germline V gene. V gave up 6 bases and J gave up 2 bases, with 11 bases separating them. The CDR3 reads CSVRDETYEQYF. DNA for the CDR3: TGCAGCGTGCGGGACGAGACCTACGAGCAGTACTTC.

This clonotype has ten or more counts. This chain uses TRBV14 with TRBJ2-5; D is unclear. This CDR3 is 13 amino acids long. Germline V lookup: CDR1 SGHDN, CDR2 FVKESK. Trimming removed 1 base at V and 5 bases at J, with 8 bases between. DNA for the CDR3: TGTGCCAGCAGCCAAGGAGTATGGGAGACCCAGTACTTC. Encoded protein: CASSQGVWETQYF.

This clonotype was counted at least ten times. This chain links TRBV6-1 with TRBJ1-3; unclear D gene. V was trimmed by 6 bases and J by 3 bases, leaving 12 bases between them. This CDR3 has 14 amino acids. Germline-derived CDR1 and CDR2 are MNHNS and SASEGT. CDR3: CASSLSVFGNTIYF. In DNA, the CDR3 is TGTGCCAGCAGCCTCTCAGTCTTTGGAAACACCATATATTTT.

Comments on this clonotype: A read error may produce the germline difference seen at one junction end. The rearrangement joins TRBV11-2 to TRBJ2-2; TRBD2 might be the D (5 bases). In germline, CDR1 is SGHAT, CDR2 FQNNGV. There are 14 residues in the CDR3. CDR3 sequence reads: CASSLVGFTGELCF. Here the CDR3 DNA reads TGTGCCAGCAGCTTAGTAGGGTTCACCGGGGAGCTGTGTTTT.

This clonotype has a count of ten or more. V gene TRBV7-2 combines with J gene TRBJ2-7; no firm D call. Germline loops: CDR1 SGHTA, CDR2 FQGNSA. This CDR3 is 15 amino acids long. V gave up 5 bases and J gave up 3 bases, with 17 bases separating them. For the CDR3, the DNA is TGTGCCAGCAGCGTTTCGAGAGACATATACTACGAGCAGTACTTC. This codes for CASSVSRDIYYEQYF.

This clonotype was found many times. The J gene is TRBJ1-5, the V gene TRBV4-1; the D is unclear. This CDR3 spans 14 amino acids. Trimming pared 1 base from V and 3 bases from J, leaving 7 bases between. Germline CDR1 MGHRA, CDR2 YSYEKL. CDR3 sequence reads: CASSQVSFNQPQHF. CDR3 nucleotide sequence: TGCGCCAGCAGCCAAGTAAGCTTCAATCAGCCCCAGCATTTT.

This clonotype was picked up many times. The genes are TRBV5-1 and TRBJ2-2; either TRBD1 or TRBD2 may supply D (6 bases each). V was cut by 9 bases and J by 3 bases, with 15 bases left in between. Germline CDR1 and CDR2: SGHRS and YFSETQ. CDR3 size: 14 residues. CDR3 protein: CATSVGGHTGELFF. Here the CDR3 DNA reads TGCGCCACCTCGGTTGGGGGGCACACCGGGGAGCTGTTTTTT.

The chain links TRBV2 to TRBJ2-7, with 10 positions matching TRBD2. Trimming removed 3 bases from V and 0 bases from J; junction bases left unmatched: 8. CDR1 is SNHLY, CDR2 FYNNEI, per germline. The CDR3 contains 17 residues. The chain's CDR3 is CASSDARLAGDSYEQYF. CDR3 in DNA: TGTGCCAGCAGTGATGCTCGGCTAGCGGGGGACTCCTACGAGCAGTACTTC.

Concerning this clonotype itself: A much larger clone is a single base away; this may be a read error. CDR3 DNA sequence: TGCGCCAGCTGCCTCGGTATGGGCTATGGCTACACCTTC. Translated, it gives CASCLGMGYGYTF. V gene TRBV4-1 combines with J gene TRBJ1-2; D gene ambiguous. Germline V gives CDR1 MGHRA, CDR2 YSYEKL. The CDR3 totals 13 residues. V was clipped by 8 bases and J by 4 bases, with 14 bases between them.

There are many counts of this clonotype. The V call is TRBV15, the J call TRBJ1-1; no clear D. Trimming stripped 8 bases from V and 9 bases from J, with 25 bases between. CDR1 and CDR2 (germline): LNHNV, YYDKDF (reference sequence). CDR3 size: 15 residues. The CDR3, as DNA: TGTGCCACCCTCGAGGAGGGTTCATTACCAAGGAAAGCTTTCTTT. Residues: CATLEEGSLPRKAFF.

V usage is TRBV13 and J usage is TRBJ2-4; D call uncertain. Trimming took off 0 bases at V and 0 bases at J, with 21 bases between the two ends. There are 20 residues in the CDR3. Germline values: CDR1 PRHDT, CDR2 FYEKMQ (reference sequence). The DNA of the CDR3 is TGTGCCAGCAGCTTAGGGACGGATCGCCGATCGAACCTAGCCAAAAACATTCAGTACTTC. This sequence encodes CASSLGTDRRSNLAKNIQYF. Full variable domain (outside the CDR3, taken from reference TRBV13 and TRBJ2-4): AAGVIQSPRHLIKEKRETATLKCYPIPRHDTVYWYQQGPGQDPQFLISFYEKMQSDKGSIPDRFSAQQFSDYHSELNMSSLELGDSALYFCASSLGTDRRSNLAKNIQYFGAGTRLSVL.

This chain connects TRBV28 to TRBJ2-7, with D possibly being TRBD1 (6 bases). The germline V gene encodes CDR1 MDHEN and CDR2 SYDVKM. This CDR3 has 14 amino acids. With 4 bases removed from V and 3 bases from J, the gap between germline ends came to 13 bases. CDR3 sequence (DNA): TGTGCCAGCAGTTCGGGACATGAGTTCTACGAGCAGTACTTC. It is translated as CASSSGHEFYEQYF.

This clonotype was seen only a few times. V and J are TRBV4-1 and TRBJ2-7; D gene uncertain. V lost 1 base and J 1 base, leaving 8 bases between the germline ends. Germline CDR1 reads MGHRA; CDR2 reads YSYEKL. The length of the CDR3 is 14 residues. Here the CDR3 reads CASSQALRSYEQYF. DNA for the CDR3: TGCGCCAGCAGCCAAGCGTTAAGGTCCTACGAGCAGTACTTC.

This clonotype appeared many times. This sequence joins TRBV7-8 and TRBJ2-7, with unresolved D. Trimming cost V 2 bases and J 0 bases, with 8 bases left between them. Germline CDR1 and CDR2: SGHVS and FQNEAQ. The CDR3 is 14 amino acids. CDR3 bases: TGTGCCAGCAGCTTACGTGAGATCTCCTACGAGCAGTACTTC. This gives the protein CASSLREISYEQYF.

The chain employs TRBV3-1 and TRBJ2-2; TRBD1 matches 8 bases. With 7 bases clipped from V and 1 base from J, the junction kept 11 bases outside the gene matches. The germline V gene has CDR1 LGHDT and CDR2 YNNKEL (reference sequence). The CDR3 has 17 amino acids. The CDR3 protein is CASTLTGDPLNTGELFF. CDR3 sequence (DNA): TGTGCCAGCACCTTGACAGGGGACCCCCTGAACACCGGGGAGCTGTTTTTT.

The chain couples TRBV20-1 to TRBJ2-7; tentative D call: TRBD1 (6 bases). Germline CDR1 is DFQATT and CDR2 is SNEGSKA (reference sequence). With 7 bases removed from V and 10 bases from J, the gap between germline ends came to 26 bases. CDR3 length: 14 residues. CDR3 in DNA: TGCAGTGTCGACCTCCTCGACAGGACTCGCGATCAGTACTTC. Translation: CSVDLLDRTRDQYF.

The rearrangement uses TRBV6-1 and TRBJ2-5; 7 bases match TRBD2. The CDR3 has 15 residues. Per the germline V gene, CDR1 is MNHNS and CDR2 is SASEGT. The ends lost 5 bases at V and 1 base at J; junction bases unmatched: 7. The CDR3 DNA is TGTGCCAGCAGTACAACCACTAGCGTCCAAGAGACCCAGTACTTC. Translation: CASSTTTSVQETQYF.

The sample holds many counts of this clonotype. CDR3 sequence reads: CASRRGPYEQYF. For the CDR3, the DNA is TGTGCCAGCAGACGGGGACCCTACGAGCAGTACTTC. V gene TRBV12-3 or TRBV12-4 combines with J gene TRBJ2-7; either TRBD1 or TRBD2 may supply D (5 bases each). Trimming took off 6 bases at V and 2 bases at J, with 8 bases between the two ends. The CDR3 is made up of 12 amino acids.

This clonotype was picked up many times. V is TRBV20-1 and J is TRBJ2-4; no clear D. This CDR3 region has 15 residues. CDR1 and CDR2 from the germline V gene are DFQATT and SNEGSKA (reference sequence). Trimming shortened V by 6 bases and J by 2 bases, and 17 bases separated the two germline ends. Here the CDR3 reads CSAPPVFGSKNIQYF. CDR3 bases: TGCAGTGCGCCCCCGGTCTTCGGATCCAAAAACATTCAGTACTTC.

This chain joins TRBV6-1 and TRBJ2-5; D may correspond to TRBD1 or TRBD2 (5 bases each). V lost 2 bases and J 7 bases, leaving 11 bases between the germline ends. This CDR3 spans 13 amino acids. Germline CDR1 MNHNS, CDR2 SASEGT. CDR3 amino acids: CASSEQGEGTQYF. The CDR3 DNA reads TGTGCCAGCAGTGAACAGGGAGAGGGGACCCAGTACTTC.